The 14 T cell receptor beta chains below all came from one sample that was sequenced in a study of blood T cell repertoires in COVID-19. TCRdb keeps only in-frame clones here, not all; method: immunoSEQ multiplex PCR. The data hold approximately 10,000 clones, with approximately 80% observed a single time. Sequencing was performed on peripheral blood. Receptors were obtained from a human donor in a cohort sampled during active COVID-19.

The chain uses TRBV5-1 and TRBJ1-6; maybe TRBD1 (6 bases). This CDR3 contains 15 residues. Germline CDR1 and CDR2: SGHRS and YFSETQ. The V end was cut by 2 bases, the J end by 7 bases, with 13 bases between. The CDR3 sequence: CASSFQQGRNSPLHF. CDR3 sequence (DNA): TGCGCCAGCAGCTTTCAACAGGGAAGGAATTCACCCCTCCACTTT.

V and J are TRBV2 and TRBJ1-4; unclear D gene. The CDR3 has 14 residues. CDR1 and CDR2 (germline): SNHLY, FYNNEI. V was pared by 6 bases and J by 7 bases, with 15 bases between. In nucleotides, the CDR3 is TGTGCCAGCAGCCCCGACGGGTTGGGTGAAAAACTGTTTTTT. This translates into CASSPDGLGEKLFF.

The CDR3 spells CASKDYNYGYTF. The CDR3 nucleotides are TGTGCCAGCAAGGACTATAACTATGGCTACACCTTC. The V gene is TRBV6-5, the J gene TRBJ1-2; D is uncertain. The CDR3 extends over 12 amino acids. V lost 7 bases, J lost 1 base, and 7 bases lay in between. The germline V gene encodes CDR1 MNHEY and CDR2 SVGAGI.

This clone was found a few times. The CDR3 region is CASGLVLGQGPMNTEAFF. The CDR3 nucleotides read TGTGCTAGTGGTTTGGTTCTAGGACAGGGACCAATGAACACTGAAGCTTTCTTT. The chain is built from TRBV12-5 and TRBJ1-1, with 8 bases that match TRBD1. Germline CDR1 and CDR2: LGHNT and FRNRAP. The ends lost 0 bases at V and 0 bases at J; junction bases unmatched: 9. The CDR3 contains 18 residues. The full variable domain, with the rest looked up from reference TRBV12-5 and TRBJ1-1, is DARVTQTPRHKVTEMGQEVTMRCQPILGHNTVFWYRQTMMQGLELLAYFRNRAPLDDSGMPKDRFSAEMPDATLATLKIQPSEPRDSAVYFCASGLVLGQGPMNTEAFFGQGTRLTVV.

V gene TRBV11-2 combines with J gene TRBJ2-5, with a tentative D call TRBD2 (5 bases). Trimming left V 6 bases short and J 5 bases short, with 10 bases between. Looked up from germline, CDR1 is SGHAT and CDR2 is FQNNGV. The CDR3 covers 12 residues. The CDR3 sequence: CASRLAGETQYF. The CDR3, as DNA: TGTGCCAGCAGGCTAGCCGGTGAGACCCAGTACTTC.

V gene TRBV2 combines with J gene TRBJ2-2; D call uncertain. V shed 9 bases and J shed 1 base, with 6 bases lying between them. In germline, CDR1 is SNHLY, CDR2 FYNNEI. The CDR3 totals 12 residues. For the CDR3, the DNA is TGTGCCAGTTCACTGAACACCGGGGAGCTGTTTTTT. Translated, it gives CASSLNTGELFF.

V gene TRBV9 combines with J gene TRBJ1-2; 10 nucleotides match TRBD1. V lost 3 bases and J lost 5; bases outside the gene matches: 4. CDR1 and CDR2 (germline): SGDLS, YYNGEE. This CDR3 comprises 14 residues. CDR3 sequence (DNA): TGTGCCAGCAGCGAATCGGACAGGGGGTATGGCTACACCTTC. Translating gives CASSESDRGYGYTF.

The chain links TRBV7-2 to TRBJ1-5; D gene unclear. V gave up 1 base and J gave up 6 bases, with 10 bases separating them. Germline-derived CDR1 and CDR2 are SGHTA and FQGNSA. CDR3 size: 14 residues. CDR3 DNA: TGTGCCAGCAGCTTAGAGGGCCGGGGTCAGCCCCAGCATTTT. Protein product: CASSLEGRGQPQHF.

The CDR3 protein is CATSEGGTGDRVKLFF. In nucleotides, the CDR3 is TGTGCCACCAGTGAAGGGGGGACAGGCGATCGGGTCAAACTGTTTTTT. J is TRBJ1-4 and V is TRBV24-1; 8 nucleotides match TRBD1. Unmatched junction bases numbered 14, after V lost 4 bases and J lost 11 bases. In germline, CDR1 is KGHDR, CDR2 SFDVKD. The CDR3 length is 16 residues.

The V and J genes are TRBV11-3 and TRBJ1-6; 7 bases line up with TRBD1. Germline CDR1 and CDR2: SGHNT and YENEEA. J lost 3 bases, V lost 4 bases, and 3 bases had no gene match. This CDR3 comprises 15 residues. The CDR3 spells CASSWDRYYNSPLHF. CDR3 bases: TGTGCCAGCAGCTGGGACAGATACTATAATTCACCCCTCCACTTT. The variable domain in full, with the rest retrieved from reference TRBV11-3 and TRBJ1-6, is EAGVVQSPRYKIIEKKQPVAFWCNPISGHNTLYWYLQNLGQGPELLIRYENEEAVDDSQLPKDRFSAERLKGVDSTLKIQPAELGDSAVYLCASSWDRYYNSPLHFGNGTRLTVT.

The chain couples TRBV19 to TRBJ2-5; D possibly corresponds to TRBD1 (6 bases). Trimming shortened V by 3 bases and J by 5 bases, and 16 bases separated the two germline ends. CDR3 length: 15 amino acids. Looked up from germline, CDR1 is LNHDA and CDR2 is SQIVND (reference sequence). The DNA of the CDR3 is TGTGCCAGTAGTATTTCCAGGGGAAACGTCGAGACCCAGTACTTC. Translating gives CASSISRGNVETQYF.

The rearrangement joins TRBV7-8 to TRBJ2-7, with no clear D. Germline V gives CDR1 SGHVS, CDR2 FQNEAQ. The CDR3 is 12 residues long. V was trimmed by 5 bases and J by 0 bases, leaving 5 bases between them. In nucleotides, the CDR3 is TGTGCCAGCAGCGCGAGCTCCTACGAGCAGTACTTC. Protein sequence: CASSASSYEQYF.

V is TRBV7-3 and J is TRBJ2-2; 10 bases match TRBD2. The CDR3 has 16 residues. V was clipped by 5 bases and J by 4 bases; unmatched bases: 7. Germline CDR1 and CDR2: SGHTA and FQGTGA. The CDR3 DNA follows: TGTGCCAGCAGCCTTGTACCTAGCGGGAGCACCGGGGAGCTGTTTTTT. Protein product: CASSLVPSGSTGELFF.

This chain connects TRBV7-9 to TRBJ1-5; 7 nucleotides line up with TRBD1. Looked up from germline, CDR1 is SEHNR and CDR2 is FQNEAQ (reference sequence). This CDR3 is 13 amino acids long. V lost 8 bases, J lost 4 bases, and 5 bases stayed unmatched. CDR3 loop: CASSGDSNQPQHF. DNA of the CDR3: TGTGCCAGCTCCGGGGACAGTAATCAGCCCCAGCATTTT.